The rows below give T cell receptor beta chains drawn from one sample of a study of shared clonotypes between healthy human individuals. Only in-frame clones appear in the TCRdb table, and some are missing; sequencing was by immunoSEQ multiplex PCR. The sample yields about half a million clones, roughly 77% seen once. What was sequenced was PBMCs. Every receptor here comes from a middle-aged woman in good health. Some clones in this sample may be carry-over from other donors' samples. The CDR3 runs from the conserved cysteine through the conserved F or W. The D gene is left open where the match is weak. Expanded clones are given a class, and other clones once, few, many or no size at all.

j_call	clone_size	d_call	v_call	cdr3_nt	cdr3_aa
TRBJ2-1	.	TRBD2	TRBV6-1	TGTGCCAGCAGTGATACTAGCGGGAGGGATGAGCAGTTCTTC	CASSDTSGRDEQFF
TRBJ2-2	.	TRBD2	TRBV28	TGTGCCAGCAGGCGACTAGCTAACACCGGGGAGCTGTTTTTT	CASRRLANTGELFF
TRBJ2-4	once	.	TRBV28	TGTGCCAGCGGGGGTGAGAACAAAAACATTCAGTACTTC	CASGGENKNIQYF
TRBJ2-3	.	.	TRBV4-2	TGTGCCAGCAGCTACGGAGAGGATACGCAGTATTTT	CASSYGEDTQYF
TRBJ2-2	.	.	TRBV9	TGTGCCAGCAGCGTAGGTGGGTCCGGGGAGCTGTTTTTT	CASSVGGSGELFF
TRBJ2-7	few	.	TRBV10-2	TGCGCCTGTTCCGGGACGGAAGCCTACGAGCAGTACTTC	CACSGTEAYEQYF
TRBJ1-2	once	TRBD1	TRBV19	TGTGCCAGTAGCGGGGACAGAGAGAGCTATGGCTACACCTTC	CASSGDRESYGYTF
TRBJ2-1	.	TRBD2	TRBV5-6	TGTGCCAGCAGCGCTACTAGCGGTTCCTACAATGAGCAGTTCTTC	CASSATSGSYNEQFF
TRBJ1-4	.	.	TRBV6-6	TGTGCCAGCAGTTATATCCAGGGTGGGGATGAAAAACTGTTTTTT	CASSYIQGGDEKLFF
TRBJ2-6	many	.	TRBV5-1	TGCGCCAGCAGCTTGGCCGCGGACTCTGGGGCCAACGTCCTGACTTTC	CASSLAADSGANVLTF
TRBJ2-1	.	.	TRBV9	TGTGCCAGCAGCGTAGATCTGGTAGGGGTCAATGAGCAGTTCTTC	CASSVDLVGVNEQFF
TRBJ2-1	few	.	TRBV5-1	TGCGCCAGCAGCTCACGTCAGGGAGTCGGCAATGAGCAGTTCTTC	CASSSRQGVGNEQFF
TRBJ2-5	.	.	TRBV4-2	TGTGCCAGCAGCCAAGCAGGACCACTAGACTCGGAGACCCAGTACTTC	CASSQAGPLDSETQYF
TRBJ1-1	.	TRBD1	TRBV7-2	TGTGCCAGCAACCTCGACAGGGGGAGCACTGAAGCTTTCTTT	CASNLDRGSTEAFF
TRBJ2-7	.	.	TRBV6-6	TGTGCCAGCATGGACGGTGGGGGATCGAGGTACGAGCAGTACTTC	CASMDGGGSRYEQYF
TRBJ2-1	.	.	TRBV7-3	TGTGCCAGCAGCTTAAACGATCTGAATGAGCAGTTCTTC	CASSLNDLNEQFF
TRBJ2-5	.	.	TRBV5-1	TGCGCCAGCCGGAGGTGGGACACCGTCCAAGAGACCCAGTACTTC	CASRRWDTVQETQYF
TRBJ2-1	.	TRBD2	TRBV6-1	TGTGCCAGCAGTACTAGCGGGAATATCTATGAGCAGTTCTTC	CASSTSGNIYEQFF
TRBJ2-3	.	.	TRBV7-9	TGTGCCAGCAGCCTCGCGGGACATCTTACAGATACGCAGTATTTT	CASSLAGHLTDTQYF
TRBJ1-1	.	.	TRBV5-1	TGCGCCAGCAGCTTGTTTTCCGACCTGAACACTGAAGCTTTCTTT	CASSLFSDLNTEAFF
TRBJ2-1	.	TRBD1	TRBV7-2	TGTGCCAGCAGCACCAGACAGGGCTACAATGAGCAGTTCTTC	CASSTRQGYNEQFF
TRBJ1-1	.	.	TRBV29-1	TGCAGCGTTGAAGTTGGCGGCGGCGGGATTAACACTGAAGCTTTCTTT	CSVEVGGGGINTEAFF
TRBJ1-4	.	.	TRBV19	TGTGCCAGTAACCCCACAGGGATTGGCGAAAAACTGTTTTTT	CASNPTGIGEKLFF
TRBJ1-2	.	TRBD1	TRBV28	TGTGCCAGCAGTTTTGGGACAGGACGGGGTAAGGCCTATGGCTACACCTTC	CASSFGTGRGKAYGYTF
TRBJ2-7	.	TRBD2	TRBV5-1	TGCGCCAGCAAAGTAGCGGGAGCAGACGAGCAGTACTTC	CASKVAGADEQYF
TRBJ1-4	.	TRBD1	TRBV5-1	TGCGCCAGCAGCTTGGACGGGACAGGGGTTGAAAAACTGTTTTTT	CASSLDGTGVEKLFF
TRBJ2-1	.	.	TRBV7-9	TGTGCCAGCAGCTTAGATTACAGATACAATGAGCAGTTCTTC	CASSLDYRYNEQFF
TRBJ1-2	.	TRBD1	TRBV13	TGTGCCAGCAGCTGGGACAGGGACGCCGGCTACACCTTC	CASSWDRDAGYTF
TRBJ1-2	.	.	TRBV28	TGTGCCAGTATGGACAGAGCTAACTATGGCTACACCTTC	CASMDRANYGYTF
TRBJ2-4	.	TRBD1	TRBV28	TGTGCCAGCAGTTTACTTCGCACAGGGGCGAAGAACATTCAGTACTTC	CASSLLRTGAKNIQYF
TRBJ2-2	few	.	TRBV11-2	TGTGCCAGCAGCTTAGCCTATAGCGACCCCGAGCGGGAGCTGTTTTTT	CASSLAYSDPERELFF
TRBJ2-4	.	.	TRBV7-8	TGTGCCAGCAGCCTAGGGGTCAAAAACATTCAGTACTTC	CASSLGVKNIQYF
TRBJ1-2	.	.	TRBV2	TGTGCCAGCACCAACCAGGGTTCTAACTATGGCTACACCTTC	CASTNQGSNYGYTF
TRBJ2-5	.	.	TRBV2	TGTGCCAGCAGTGTGGGGAACTTGTTGAGCGGCCAAGAGACCCAGTACTTC	CASSVGNLLSGQETQYF
TRBJ2-1	.	TRBD2	TRBV7-3	TGTGCCAGCTCGCTGAGGGGTAGCGGGAGTATCTACAATGAGCAGTTCTTC	CASSLRGSGSIYNEQFF
TRBJ2-4	.	TRBD1	TRBV6-1	TGTGCCAGCAGTGAAGAAGGGGGCAGGTACTTC	CASSEEGGRYF
TRBJ2-1	few	.	TRBV6-6	TGTGCCAGCACTCCCGGTGGGGGGTATGAGCAGTTCTTC	CASTPGGGYEQFF
TRBJ1-5	.	.	TRBV28	TGTGCCAGCAGTTTCCCGCCTTTCGGTCAGCCCCAGCATTTT	CASSFPPFGQPQHF
TRBJ1-2	.	.	TRBV4-1	TGCGCCAGCAGCCAAGATTGGGGTGGTGGCTATGGCTACACCTTC	CASSQDWGGGYGYTF
TRBJ2-1	few	.	TRBV28	TGTGCCAGCACCTCCGGAGGTAGTGAGCAGTTCTTC	CASTSGGSEQFF
TRBJ2-2	.	.	TRBV5-8	TGTGCCAGCACAAAAGGGAGTAGCCCGGACACCGGGGAGCTGTTTTTT	CASTKGSSPDTGELFF
TRBJ1-2	.	.	TRBV6-5	TGTGCCAGCAGTTTAGGTGGGGCAGACAACTATGGCTACACCTTC	CASSLGGADNYGYTF
TRBJ2-2	.	.	TRBV7-9	TGTGCCAGCAGCTTTCGGGCCTCCGAGCTGTTTTTT	CASSFRASELFF
TRBJ1-6	.	.	TRBV4-1	TGCGCCAGCAGCCAAGACAGGGCTAATTCACCCCTCCACTTT	CASSQDRANSPLHF
TRBJ2-7	.	.	TRBV27	TGTGCCAGCAGTTTATCGGAGGGGTTGGAGCAGTACTTC	CASSLSEGLEQYF
TRBJ2-7	.	.	TRBV5-8	TGTGCCAGCAGCTTGGACATAATGGCGGGGATAAGGGAGCAGTACTTC	CASSLDIMAGIREQYF